Listed here are 31 T cell receptor beta chains from one sample, sequenced in a study of cytomegalovirus exposure and HLA in healthy donors. Only in-frame clones appear in the TCRdb table, and some are missing; sequencing was by immunoSEQ multiplex PCR. The sample yields about 330,000 clones, around 90% seen once. Sequenced input: PBMCs. These receptors were obtained from a woman aged 30 to 39 in good health and CMV-seropositive.

This rearrangement joins TRBV2 to TRBJ2-7, with D perhaps TRBD2 (6 bases). The CDR3 is made up of 14 amino acids. V lost 6 bases and J lost 3, with 15 bases in between. CDR1 is SNHLY and CDR2 is FYNNEI in the germline V gene. CDR3 nucleotides: TGTGCCAGCAGGAGTAGCGGCAGTAGCTACGAGCAGTACTTC. Translation gives CASRSSGSSYEQYF.

The chain couples TRBV27 to TRBJ2-1, with 14 bases identical to TRBD2. The CDR3 runs 16 residues. CDR1 and CDR2 (germline): MNHEY, SMNVEV (reference sequence). J lost 8 bases, V lost 2 bases, and 5 bases had no gene match. CDR3 DNA sequence: TGTGCCAGCAGTTTAGCGGGACTAGCGGGAGCCTATGAGCAGTTCTTC. Its translation: CASSLAGLAGAYEQFF.

The chain couples TRBV19 to TRBJ2-5, with D possibly called TRBD1 or TRBD2 (5 bases each). CDR1 LNHDA and CDR2 SQIVND come from the germline V gene (reference sequence). V lost 3 bases and J 5 bases, leaving 16 bases between the germline ends. The CDR3 spans 15 residues. Here the CDR3 reads CASSIHRVEGETQYF. As DNA, the CDR3 is TGTGCCAGTAGTATCCATAGGGTTGAGGGGGAGACCCAGTACTTC.

This clone has just one count. V is TRBV29-1 and J is TRBJ2-5; D remains unclear. Germline lookup yields CDR1 SQVTM and CDR2 ANQGSEA. V lost 1 base and J 5 bases, leaving 8 bases between the germline ends. This CDR3 comprises 12 residues. The CDR3 region is CSVEGAAETQYF. The CDR3 DNA reads TGCAGCGTTGAAGGGGCGGCGGAGACCCAGTACTTC.

This clone was seen once. The gene calls are TRBV7-8 and TRBJ1-2; D ambiguous. Germline V lookup: CDR1 SGHVS, CDR2 FQNEAQ. The V end was cut by 8 bases, the J end by 3 bases, with 13 bases between. The CDR3 length is 13 residues. The CDR3 DNA follows: TGTGCCAGCGTTTCTGCACTTGACTATGGCTACACCTTC. Translation gives CASVSALDYGYTF.

The chain recombines TRBV2 with TRBJ1-4; D might be TRBD1 (6 bases). The germline V gene has CDR1 SNHLY and CDR2 FYNNEI. Trimming took off 4 bases at V and 7 bases at J, with 13 bases between the two ends. The CDR3 has 14 amino acids. In DNA form, the CDR3 reads TGTGCCAGCAGTGCAGGGGCGGCGGGTGAAAAACTGTTTTTT. Translation gives CASSAGAAGEKLFF.

This clone was detected only once. This chain uses TRBV2 with TRBJ2-7; 10 bases match TRBD2. The CDR3 totals 13 residues. In germline, CDR1 is SNHLY, CDR2 FYNNEI. The junction had 0 bases not matched to a gene; V was cut back by 5 bases and J by 2 bases. The CDR3 loop is CASSTSGAYEQYF. The CDR3 DNA reads as TGTGCCAGCAGTACTAGCGGGGCCTACGAGCAGTACTTC. The full variable domain, with the rest looked up from reference TRBV2 and TRBJ2-7, is EPEVTQTPSHQVTQMGQEVILRCVPISNHLYFYWYRQILGQKVEFLVSFYNNEISEKSEIFDDQFSVERPDGSNFTLKIRSTKLEDSAMYFCASSTSGAYEQYFGPGTRLTVT.

For the CDR3, the DNA is TGCGCCAGCAGCCACCGGGGAGTGGGGTACGAGCAGTACTTC. Encoded protein: CASSHRGVGYEQYF. This rearrangement joins TRBV4-1 to TRBJ2-7; a possible D gene is TRBD2 (5 bases). The CDR3 loop spans 14 amino acids. Germline assignment: CDR1 MGHRA and CDR2 YSYEKL. V lost 3 bases and J 4 bases, leaving 13 bases between the germline ends.

This clone has a single count. The chain joins TRBV25-1 to TRBJ2-7; 9 nucleotides align to TRBD1. The CDR3 has 15 residues. Germline-derived CDR1 and CDR2 are MGHDK and SYGVNS. V was pared by 5 bases and J by 4 bases, with 9 bases of the junction left unmatched. Here the CDR3 DNA reads TGTGCCAGCAGTCCCCACAGGGGGCTGGGGTACGAGCAGTACTTC. Translated: CASSPHRGLGYEQYF.

This chain joins TRBV7-6 and TRBJ2-2; 16 bases are shared with TRBD2. The CDR3 totals 18 residues. After removal of 5 bases from V and 3 bases from J, the junction contained 6 bases not matched to a gene. Germline CDR1 reads SGHVS; CDR2 reads FNYEAQ. DNA of the CDR3: TGTGCCAGCAGCCAGGGACTAGCGGGGGGGCCTTACACCGGGGAGCTGTTTTTT. It codes for CASSQGLAGGPYTGELFF.

The rearrangement links TRBV27 to TRBJ2-7; D gene uncertain. V lost 4 bases and J lost 6, with 10 bases in between. Per germline, CDR1 MNHEY and CDR2 SMNVEV (reference sequence). CDR3 length equals 12 residues. DNA for the CDR3: TGTGCCAGCAGTTGGAGTGGTCGCGAGCAGTACTTC. It is translated as CASSWSGREQYF.

The chain combines TRBV14 with TRBJ2-7; D is undetermined. Looked up from germline, CDR1 is SGHDN and CDR2 is FVKESK. CDR3 length: 11 residues. Trimming pared 3 bases from V and 4 bases from J, leaving 4 bases between. CDR3 in amino acids: CASSHTYEQYF. DNA of the CDR3: TGTGCCAGCAGCCACACGTACGAGCAGTACTTC.

The gene calls are TRBV7-9 and TRBJ2-7, with D perhaps matching TRBD1 (5 bases). The CDR3 is 14 amino acids. CDR1 SEHNR and CDR2 FQNEAQ come from the germline V gene (reference sequence). The V end was cut by 5 bases, the J end by 3 bases, with 14 bases between. DNA for the CDR3: TGTGCCAGCAGCCTGGGGCAGGGTCTCTACGAGCAGTACTTC. It yields the protein CASSLGQGLYEQYF.

V and J are TRBV13 and TRBJ2-7, with D perhaps matching TRBD2 (5 bases). Germline loops: CDR1 PRHDT, CDR2 FYEKMQ (reference sequence). This CDR3 comprises 12 residues. V was cut by 6 bases and J by 6 bases, with 12 bases left in between. CDR3: CASSQVGSEQYF. The CDR3 coding sequence is TGTGCCAGCAGTCAGGTAGGGAGCGAGCAGTACTTC.

This clone has more than one count but fewer than ten. J is TRBJ1-1 and V is TRBV12-5, with TRBD1 as a possible D gene (6 bases). V was cut by 8 bases and J by 1 base, with 8 bases left in between. The CDR3 totals 12 residues. Germline CDR1 LGHNT, CDR2 FRNRAP. Written as DNA, the CDR3 is TGTGCTAGTAAACAGGGGAACACTGAAGCTTTCTTT. This encodes CASKQGNTEAFF.

The CDR3 spells CASNPSSTRASGNTIYF. The CDR3 coding sequence is TGCGCCAGCAACCCTTCCTCCACACGCGCCTCTGGAAACACCATATATTTT. The chain joins TRBV5-1 to TRBJ1-3, with no clear D. CDR1 SGHRS and CDR2 YFSETQ come from the germline V gene. With 6 bases removed from V and 0 bases from J, the gap between germline ends came to 19 bases. The CDR3 spans 17 residues.

The CDR3: CSVESGGEGAYEQYF. The CDR3, as DNA: TGCAGCGTTGAATCCGGGGGGGAGGGCGCGTACGAGCAGTACTTC. The J gene is TRBJ2-7, the V gene TRBV29-1, with TRBD2 matching over 8 bases. V gave up 2 bases and J gave up 4 bases; unmatched junction bases: 10. This CDR3 has 15 residues. Germline CDR1 SQVTM, CDR2 ANQGSEA.

V is TRBV28 and J is TRBJ1-5; 7 nucleotides agree with TRBD1. CDR1 and CDR2 (germline): MDHEN, SYDVKM. This CDR3 comprises 16 residues. The junction had 7 bases not matched to a gene; V was cut back by 1 base and J by 4 bases. The CDR3, as DNA: TGTGCCAGCAGTTTATATTCAAGGGGGCTGAATCAGCCCCAGCATTTT. Amino acid sequence: CASSLYSRGLNQPQHF. The whole variable domain, filled in from reference TRBV28 and TRBJ1-5, reads DVKVTQSSRYLVKRTGEKVFLECVQDMDHENMFWYRQDPGLGLRLIYFSYDVKMKEKGDIPEGYSVSREKKERFSLILESASTNQTSMYLCASSLYSRGLNQPQHFGDGTRLSIL.

The rearrangement links TRBV7-7 to TRBJ2-1; D is undetermined. CDR1 is SSHAT and CDR2 is FNYEAQ in the germline V gene (reference sequence). Trimming took 2 bases from V and 8 from J, leaving 10 bases between them. The CDR3 totals 13 residues. The DNA of the CDR3 is TGTGCCAGCAGCTTACTTAGAGGTCATGAGCAGTTCTTC. It encodes CASSLLRGHEQFF.

The chain couples TRBV15 to TRBJ2-7; D is ambiguous. Germline-derived CDR1 and CDR2 are LNHNV and YYDKDF (reference sequence). V was shortened by 0 bases and J by 6 bases, with 3 bases between the two germline ends. The CDR3 extends over 11 amino acids. CDR3 coding DNA: TGTGCCACCAGCAGAGATGGCGAGCAGTACTTC. Its protein is CATSRDGEQYF.

The gene calls are TRBV14 and TRBJ2-4; D not resolved. The CDR3 covers 13 residues. With 2 bases removed from V and 7 bases from J, the gap between germline ends came to 9 bases. Germline CDR1 is SGHDN and CDR2 is FVKESK. CDR3 sequence: CASSQPVGNIQYF. The CDR3 bases are TGTGCCAGCAGCCAACCGGTGGGGAACATTCAGTACTTC.

The chain joins TRBV6-4 to TRBJ2-5; unclear D gene. This CDR3 has 12 amino acids. V was shortened by 5 bases and J by 0 bases, with 4 bases between the two germline ends. The germline V gene encodes CDR1 MRHNA and CDR2 SNTAGT. CDR3 bases: TGTGCCAGCAGTAGGAACCAAGAGACCCAGTACTTC. It is translated as CASSRNQETQYF.

The chain combines TRBV2 with TRBJ2-1; D is possibly TRBD1 or TRBD2 (5 bases each). CDR3 size: 14 residues. CDR1 is SNHLY, CDR2 FYNNEI, per germline. Trimming cost V 0 bases and J 9 bases, with 12 bases left between them. The CDR3 bases are TGTGCCAGCAGTGAAGCGATCGGGACGACTGAGCAGTTCTTC. Translation: CASSEAIGTTEQFF. Full variable domain (outside the CDR3, taken from reference TRBV2 and TRBJ2-1): EPEVTQTPSHQVTQMGQEVILRCVPISNHLYFYWYRQILGQKVEFLVSFYNNEISEKSEIFDDQFSVERPDGSNFTLKIRSTKLEDSAMYFCASSEAIGTTEQFFGPGTRLTVL.

This rearrangement joins TRBV18 to TRBJ1-4; TRBD1 agrees at 7 bases. This CDR3 comprises 16 residues. The junction had 11 bases not matched to a gene; V was cut back by 6 bases and J by 4 bases. The V gene's germline CDR1 is KGHSH and CDR2 LQKENI. CDR3 DNA sequence: TGTGCCAGCTCCCAGACAGGGAGTGGGATTAATGAAAAACTGTTTTTT. It yields the protein CASSQTGSGINEKLFF.

This rearrangement joins TRBV27 to TRBJ2-3; 11 positions agree with TRBD2. This CDR3 spans 16 amino acids. CDR1 MNHEY and CDR2 SMNVEV come from the germline V gene (reference sequence). The ends lost 5 bases at V and 2 bases at J; junction bases unmatched: 6. The CDR3 nucleotides are TGTGCCAGCAGTCGGGGGACTAGCGGATTCACAGATACGCAGTATTTT. Translated: CASSRGTSGFTDTQYF.

The chain joins TRBV9 to TRBJ1-4; D call uncertain. V was clipped by 0 bases and J by 3 bases, with 9 bases between them. The CDR3 loop spans 15 amino acids. In germline, CDR1 is SGDLS, CDR2 YYNGEE. CDR3 coding DNA: TGTGCCAGCAGCGTAGGTCCGGGATCTAATGAAAAACTGTTTTTT. This encodes CASSVGPGSNEKLFF.

The chain links TRBV9 to TRBJ2-7; 11 bases fit TRBD2. This CDR3 has 15 residues. Germline V lookup: CDR1 SGDLS, CDR2 YYNGEE. Unmatched junction bases numbered 3, after V lost 0 bases and J lost 4 bases. CDR3 sequence: CASSVDGTSGYEQYF. CDR3 nucleotide sequence: TGTGCCAGCAGCGTAGATGGGACTAGCGGATACGAGCAGTACTTC.

The chain has TRBV6-1 and TRBJ1-6; D gene uncertain. This CDR3 region has 17 residues. Trimming left V 3 bases short and J 7 bases short, with 19 bases between. Germline V gene sequence: CDR1 MNHNS, CDR2 SASEGT. The CDR3 sequence: CASSDEPIGVYNSPLHF. The CDR3 region has the DNA TGTGCCAGCAGTGATGAACCCATTGGGGTTTACAATTCACCCCTCCACTTT.

This chain joins TRBV19 and TRBJ2-7, with 9 nucleotides matching TRBD1. There are 16 residues in the CDR3. V was clipped by 3 bases and J by 0 bases; unmatched bases: 6. Germline V gene data show CDR1 as LNHDA and CDR2 as SQIVND (reference sequence). In DNA, the CDR3 is TGTGCCAGTAGTATCTCCGGGACAGGGAGCTCCTACGAGCAGTACTTC. Amino acids: CASSISGTGSSYEQYF. Variable domain in full (rest from reference TRBV19 and TRBJ2-7): DGGITQSPKYLFRKEGQNVTLSCEQNLNHDAMYWYRQDPGQGLRLIYYSQIVNDFQKGDIAEGYSVSREKKESFPLTVTSAQKNPTAFYLCASSISGTGSSYEQYFGPGTRLTVT.

The chain couples TRBV28 to TRBJ2-3; 9 bases are a match to TRBD2. The germline gives CDR1 MDHEN, CDR2 SYDVKM. This CDR3 comprises 16 residues. V was pared by 0 bases and J by 6 bases, with 7 bases of the junction left unmatched. DNA of the CDR3: TGTGCCAGCAGTTTATGGACTAGCGGAGTGGGGGATACGCAGTATTTT. This encodes CASSLWTSGVGDTQYF.

The chain combines TRBV30 with TRBJ2-1; TRBD2 might be the D (5 bases). Trimming took off 1 base at V and 2 bases at J, with 9 bases between the two ends. The CDR3 is 14 amino acids. Germline loops: CDR1 GTSNPN, CDR2 SVGIG (reference sequence). The CDR3 DNA reads TGTGCCTGGAGTGCGGGAAGGCCCTACAATGAGCAGTTCTTC. It is translated as CAWSAGRPYNEQFF.